A single sample is the source of the 32 T cell receptor beta chains below, sequenced in a study of blood T cell repertoires in COVID-19. Some clones are missing from TCRdb's copy, which holds only in-frame ones; the method was immunoSEQ multiplex PCR. The sample has about 210,000 clones, 65% to 90% seen once. The sequencing sample was made of PBMCs or T cells enriched from blood (not recorded which). These receptors all come from a woman between 25 and 40 years old who had been exposed to COVID-19.

The count of this clone is one. The chain is built from TRBV4-2 and TRBJ1-1; 9 nucleotides agree with TRBD1. Losses at the gene ends were 3 bases for V and 6 bases for J; bases not matched to a gene: 8. The CDR3 length is 15 residues. Germline V lookup: CDR1 LGHNA, CDR2 YNFKEQ. CDR3 region: CASSQGQGKVSEAFF. The DNA of the CDR3 is TGTGCCAGCAGCCAGGGACAGGGAAAGGTTTCTGAAGCTTTCTTT.

This chain joins TRBV5-1 and TRBJ2-7, with 7 bases that match TRBD1. V dropped 0 bases and J dropped 4; count of bases not matched to a gene: 7. The CDR3 sequence is 15 residues long. Germline V CDR1 and CDR2: SGHRS, YFSETQ. The CDR3 sequence is CASSLGGTATYEQYF. CDR3 bases: TGCGCCAGCAGCTTGGGAGGGACAGCGACTTACGAGCAGTACTTC.

V gene TRBV7-9 combines with J gene TRBJ1-2, with D perhaps matching TRBD1 (5 bases). Trimming left V 5 bases short and J 4 bases short, with 23 bases between. From germline, CDR1 is SEHNR and CDR2 FQNEAQ (reference sequence). CDR3 length: 17 amino acids. CDR3 nucleotide sequence: TGTGCCAGCAGCGTTCAATACTCCGGGCCCCAGGGCTATGGCTACACCTTC. This sequence encodes CASSVQYSGPQGYGYTF.

The CDR3 nucleotides read TGTGCCAGCAGCCACTACCTGACTGGCAATCAGCCCCAGCATTTT. Its protein is CASSHYLTGNQPQHF. The genes are TRBV5-6 and TRBJ1-5, with unresolved D. The germline V and J ends were trimmed by 4 bases and 2 bases, with 13 bases remaining between them. Germline values: CDR1 SGHDT, CDR2 YYEEEE. This CDR3 is built from 15 residues. Using reference TRBV5-6 and TRBJ1-5 for the parts outside the CDR3, the full variable domain is DAGVTQSPTHLIKTRGQQVTLRCSPKSGHDTVSWYQQALGQGPQFIFQYYEEEERQRGNFPDRFSGHQFPNYSSELNVNALLLGDSALYLCASSHYLTGNQPQHFGDGTRLSIL.

The V gene is TRBV29-1, the J gene TRBJ1-1; possible D gene TRBD1, 6 bases. V lost 6 bases, J lost 4 bases, and 9 bases lay in between. Per germline, CDR1 SQVTM and CDR2 ANQGSEA. This CDR3 has 11 amino acids. CDR3 nucleotide sequence: TGCAGCGTCACAGGGTTCACTGAAGCTTTCTTT. This gives the protein CSVTGFTEAFF.

This chain connects TRBV2 to TRBJ1-2; D is unclear. Germline values: CDR1 SNHLY, CDR2 FYNNEI. V was trimmed by 3 bases and J by 5 bases, leaving 16 bases between them. The CDR3 covers 15 residues. The CDR3 nucleotides are TGTGCCAGCAGTGAGCTAGGCGATGAGACTTATGGCTACACCTTC. Translated, it gives CASSELGDETYGYTF.

The chain links TRBV5-6 to TRBJ1-4; D perhaps matches TRBD1 (5 bases). The V gene's germline CDR1 is SGHDT and CDR2 YYEEEE. The CDR3 totals 16 residues. Trimming left V 3 bases short and J 9 bases short, with 21 bases between. The CDR3 loop is CASSSDGGDLNQKLFF. CDR3 in DNA: TGTGCCAGCAGCTCCGACGGGGGGGATCTCAATCAAAAACTGTTTTTT.

This clone was counted a single time. This CDR3 reads CASRQGATDTQYF. The CDR3 nucleotides read TGCGCCAGCAGACAGGGGGCAACAGATACGCAGTATTTT. The gene calls are TRBV5-1 and TRBJ2-3, with 9 bases identical to TRBD1. Trimming took 5 bases from V and 3 from J; bases not matched to a gene: 1. The CDR3 runs 13 residues. CDR1 is SGHRS and CDR2 is YFSETQ in the germline V gene.

The rearrangement links TRBV5-4 to TRBJ2-7; TRBD2 aligns across 11 bases. After removal of 4 bases from V and 3 bases from J, the junction contained 6 bases not matched to a gene. Germline V CDR1 and CDR2: SGHNT, YYREEE (reference sequence). The CDR3 is made up of 15 amino acids. DNA of the CDR3: TGTGCCAGCAGCCCCGGGACTAGCGGTCTCTACGAGCAGTACTTC. Translating gives CASSPGTSGLYEQYF.

In nucleotides, the CDR3 is TGTGCCAGTAGGGGCAGGGCTGAAAAACTGTTTTTT. Amino acid sequence: CASRGRAEKLFF. The gene calls are TRBV19 and TRBJ1-4; perhaps TRBD1 as D (5 bases). The V gene lost 6 bases and the J gene lost 7 bases, with 9 bases spanning the gap. The V gene's germline CDR1 is LNHDA and CDR2 SQIVND (reference sequence). The CDR3 runs 12 residues.

A single count supports this clone. The J gene is TRBJ2-7, the V gene TRBV3-1 (or the pseudogene TRBV3-2); TRBD2 aligns across 8 bases. The CDR3 runs to 15 residues. V trimming: 4 bases; J trimming: 3 bases; junction bases outside the gene matches: 8. From germline, CDR1 is LGHDT and CDR2 YNNKEL (reference sequence). CDR3 bases: TGTGCCAGCAGCCGTAACGGGGGGGCCTTCTACGAGCAGTACTTC. It codes for CASSRNGGAFYEQYF.

The rearrangement joins TRBV30 to TRBJ1-6, with a weak D call TRBD1 (6 bases). The V end lost 3 bases, the J end lost 8 bases, and 11 bases lay between the germline ends. The CDR3 has 13 amino acids. The germline V gene encodes CDR1 GTSNPN and CDR2 SVGIG (reference sequence). The CDR3 protein is CAWSYRDHSPLHF. The CDR3 DNA reads TGTGCCTGGAGCTACAGGGATCATTCACCCCTCCACTTT. Full variable domain (remainder filled in from reference TRBV30 and TRBJ1-6): SQTIHQWPATLVQPVGSPLSLECTVEGTSNPNLYWYRQAAGRGLQLLFYSVGIGQISSEVPQNLSASRPQDRQFILSSKKLLLSDSGFYLCAWSYRDHSPLHFGNGTRLTVT.

This chain links TRBV4-1 with TRBJ2-3; the D gene is possibly TRBD2 (6 bases). Germline loops: CDR1 MGHRA, CDR2 YSYEKL. V was clipped by 1 base and J by 0 bases, with 17 bases between them. The CDR3 spans 18 residues. CDR3 sequence: CASSQGRLGRGSTDTQYF. CDR3 nucleotides: TGCGCCAGCAGCCAAGGCCGTCTTGGCCGGGGGAGCACAGATACGCAGTATTTT.

The CDR3 DNA reads TGTGCCAGTAGTATAACAGGGGATAGGGCCTACGAGCAGTACTTC. Its protein is CASSITGDRAYEQYF. This chain links TRBV19 with TRBJ2-7, with 7 bases matching TRBD1. Germline V CDR1 and CDR2: LNHDA, SQIVND (reference sequence). With V trimmed by 2 bases and J by 2 bases, 6 bases remained unmatched. The CDR3 runs to 15 residues.

The chain couples TRBV19 to TRBJ2-1; D might be TRBD1 (7 bases). Germline loops: CDR1 LNHDA, CDR2 SQIVND (reference sequence). The CDR3 extends over 15 amino acids. The V and J ends lost 6 bases and 9 bases respectively, with 21 bases between them. CDR3 in amino acids: CASRITGSQGGEQFF. The CDR3 DNA sequence: TGTGCCAGTAGAATTACCGGGTCCCAGGGGGGTGAGCAGTTCTTC. Complete variable domain (other parts from reference TRBV19 and TRBJ2-1): DGGITQSPKYLFRKEGQNVTLSCEQNLNHDAMYWYRQDPGQGLRLIYYSQIVNDFQKGDIAEGYSVSREKKESFPLTVTSAQKNPTAFYLCASRITGSQGGEQFFGPGTRLTVL.

The V call is TRBV19, the J call TRBJ1-5; 7 bases are a match to TRBD1. Trimming cost V 10 bases and J 0 bases; bases outside gene matches: 15. The germline V gene encodes CDR1 LNHDA and CDR2 SQIVND (reference sequence). This CDR3 has 17 amino acids. CDR3 DNA sequence: TGTGCCACAGAGACAGGGACTGGGGTTTATAGCAATCAGCCCCAGCATTTT. Translation: CATETGTGVYSNQPQHF. Together with reference TRBV19 and TRBJ1-5, the CDR3 gives the full variable domain: DGGITQSPKYLFRKEGQNVTLSCEQNLNHDAMYWYRQDPGQGLRLIYYSQIVNDFQKGDIAEGYSVSREKKESFPLTVTSAQKNPTAFYLCATETGTGVYSNQPQHFGDGTRLSIL.

The chain recombines TRBV18 with TRBJ2-7, with a tentative D call TRBD2 (6 bases). Germline CDR1 reads KGHSH; CDR2 reads LQKENI. This CDR3 region has 14 residues. The V end lost 1 base, the J end lost 7 bases, and 14 bases lay between the germline ends. The CDR3 is CASSPRGPGVEQYF. CDR3 DNA sequence: TGTGCCAGCTCACCACGGGGCCCGGGGGTTGAGCAGTACTTC.

The chain has TRBV4-1 and TRBJ1-2; D ambiguous. The germline V gene encodes CDR1 MGHRA and CDR2 YSYEKL. With 3 bases removed from V and 2 bases from J, the gap between germline ends came to 10 bases. CDR3 size: 14 residues. CDR3 loop: CASSHGESNYGYTF. The CDR3 nucleotides are TGCGCCAGCAGCCATGGGGAGTCGAACTATGGCTACACCTTC.

The chain uses TRBV19 and TRBJ1-5; TRBD1 is a possible D gene (5 bases). CDR3 length: 16 residues. The V end lost 5 bases, the J end lost 0 bases, and 14 bases lay between the germline ends. The germline gives CDR1 LNHDA, CDR2 SQIVND (reference sequence). CDR3 DNA sequence: TGTGCCAGTAGTTCCGACAGACCTTATAGCAATCAGCCCCAGCATTTT. Its translation is CASSSDRPYSNQPQHF.

V usage is TRBV27 and J usage is TRBJ1-2, with a weak D call TRBD1 (5 bases). V lost 2 bases and J lost 5, with 12 bases in between. The germline V gene encodes CDR1 MNHEY and CDR2 SMNVEV (reference sequence). The CDR3 is 14 residues long. For the CDR3, the DNA is TGTGCCAGCAGTTTACGCAGGGTTGGATATGGCTACACCTTC. Translation: CASSLRRVGYGYTF.

This clone turned up a few times. This CDR3 reads CASSLRVIYEQFF. The CDR3 DNA reads as TGTGCCAGCAGCTTGAGGGTTATCTATGAGCAGTTCTTC. The chain uses TRBV11-2 and TRBJ2-1; D perhaps matches TRBD2 (5 bases). Germline V gives CDR1 SGHAT, CDR2 FQNNGV. The CDR3 contains 13 residues. V dropped 3 bases and J dropped 8 bases, with 11 bases sitting between them.

This chain connects TRBV5-4 to TRBJ1-6, with 8 bases matching TRBD1. Germline V CDR1 and CDR2: SGHNT, YYREEE (reference sequence). The J segment lost 7 bases and the V segment lost 2 bases, leaving 8 bases of the junction unmatched. CDR3 length: 16 residues. Written as DNA, the CDR3 is TGTGCCAGCAGCTTAGGACAGGGAGGTCGCAATTCACCCCTCCACTTT. It specifies CASSLGQGGRNSPLHF.

The chain has TRBV21-1 and TRBJ1-6; the table's D call of TRBD1 was not tested on the DNA. TRBV21-1 is an annotated pseudogene. The CDR3 consists of 16 residues. The CDR3: CARTGVGASYNSPLHF. The CDR3, as DNA: TGTGCCAGAACAGGGGTTGGGGCCTCCTATAATTCACCCCTCCACTTT.

The V call is TRBV6-5, the J call TRBJ1-5; tentatively, D is TRBD1 (6 bases). Germline CDR1 reads MNHEY; CDR2 reads SVGAGI. CDR3 length: 14 amino acids. V lost 7 bases and J 0 bases, leaving 10 bases between the germline ends. CDR3 in DNA: TGTGCCAGCACCCCGGACAGTAGCAATCAGCCCCAGCATTTT. Its translation is CASTPDSSNQPQHF.

To note about this clone: The same CDR3 arises from other DNA sequences in this sample as well. The V gene is TRBV18, the J gene TRBJ1-5; D might be TRBD1 (6 bases). The V gene's germline CDR1 is KGHSH and CDR2 LQKENI. The CDR3 has 13 residues. Deletions cut 3 bases from V and 4 bases from J, with 7 bases between. CDR3 nucleotide sequence: TGTGCCAGCTCACCCGGACAGAATCAGCCCCAGCATTTT. Translated: CASSPGQNQPQHF.

The chain uses TRBV5-4 and TRBJ2-5; the match to TRBD1 covers 7 bases. CDR1 and CDR2 (germline): SGHNT, YYREEE (reference sequence). Unmatched junction bases numbered 8, after V lost 0 bases and J lost 3 bases. The CDR3 sequence is 16 residues long. The CDR3, as DNA: TGTGCCAGCAGCTTGGGCCCAGGGGGTAGGGAAGAGACCCAGTACTTC. It specifies CASSLGPGGREETQYF.

The chain is built from TRBV2 and TRBJ1-2; maybe TRBD1 (5 bases). Trimming took 1 base from V and 7 from J, leaving 22 bases between them. Germline CDR1 SNHLY, CDR2 FYNNEI. The CDR3 sequence is 17 residues long. The CDR3 spells CASSEVLYGQAVGGYTF. Here the CDR3 DNA reads TGTGCCAGCAGTGAAGTACTCTACGGACAAGCTGTTGGTGGCTACACCTTC.

V gene TRBV18 combines with J gene TRBJ2-7, with no clear D. Germline V CDR1 and CDR2: KGHSH, LQKENI. This CDR3 is built from 15 residues. The V end lost 5 bases, the J end lost 2 bases, and 16 bases lay between the germline ends. CDR3 residues: CASSRERFSTYEQYF. CDR3 in DNA: TGTGCCAGCTCAAGAGAAAGATTCTCCACCTACGAGCAGTACTTC. Together with reference TRBV18 and TRBJ2-7, the CDR3 gives the full variable domain: NAGVMQNPRHLVRRRGQEARLRCSPMKGHSHVYWYRQLPEEGLKFMVYLQKENIIDESGMPKERFSAEFPKEGPSILRIQQVVRGDSAAYFCASSRERFSTYEQYFGPGTRLTVT.

The table lists this clone with a count of one. The chain uses TRBV25-1 and TRBJ1-4, with D hard to call. V dropped 3 bases and J dropped 4 bases, with 6 bases sitting between them. The CDR3 sequence is 13 residues long. Germline CDR1 is MGHDK and CDR2 is SYGVNS. The CDR3 DNA is TGTGCCAGCAGTGATCCTAATAATGAAAAACTGTTTTTT. Its protein is CASSDPNNEKLFF. The whole variable domain, filled in from reference TRBV25-1 and TRBJ1-4, reads EADIYQTPRYLVIGTGKKITLECSQTMGHDKMYWYQQDPGMELHLIHYSYGVNSTEKGDLSSESTVSRIRTEHFPLTLESARPSHTSQYLCASSDPNNEKLFFGSGTQLSVL.

A single count supports this clone. The J gene is TRBJ1-1, the V gene TRBV30; no definite D call. Germline V lookup: CDR1 GTSNPN, CDR2 SVGIG (reference sequence). The CDR3 sequence is 12 residues long. The V end was cut by 2 bases, the J end by 5 bases, with 9 bases between. The CDR3 region has the DNA TGTGCCTGGAGTCAAGGAGGTACTGAAGCTTTCTTT. Translating gives CAWSQGGTEAFF.

The chain couples TRBV3-1 (or the pseudogene TRBV3-2) to TRBJ2-7; 7 bases align to TRBD1. CDR3 size: 14 residues. V dropped 4 bases and J dropped 1; count of bases not matched to a gene: 4. Germline-derived CDR1 and CDR2 are LGHDT and YNNKEL (reference sequence). The CDR3 region is CASSRQGGSYEQYF. The CDR3 nucleotides are TGTGCCAGCAGCCGACAGGGTGGGTCCTACGAGCAGTACTTC.

V is TRBV7-6 and J is TRBJ2-6; D is ambiguous. V lost 2 bases to trimming and J lost 1 base, with 15 bases between them. CDR3 length: 18 amino acids. Germline V gives CDR1 SGHVS, CDR2 FNYEAQ. This chain's CDR3 is CASSLLASESSGANVLTF. The CDR3 DNA reads TGTGCCAGCAGCTTATTGGCCTCCGAATCGTCTGGGGCCAACGTCCTGACTTTC.